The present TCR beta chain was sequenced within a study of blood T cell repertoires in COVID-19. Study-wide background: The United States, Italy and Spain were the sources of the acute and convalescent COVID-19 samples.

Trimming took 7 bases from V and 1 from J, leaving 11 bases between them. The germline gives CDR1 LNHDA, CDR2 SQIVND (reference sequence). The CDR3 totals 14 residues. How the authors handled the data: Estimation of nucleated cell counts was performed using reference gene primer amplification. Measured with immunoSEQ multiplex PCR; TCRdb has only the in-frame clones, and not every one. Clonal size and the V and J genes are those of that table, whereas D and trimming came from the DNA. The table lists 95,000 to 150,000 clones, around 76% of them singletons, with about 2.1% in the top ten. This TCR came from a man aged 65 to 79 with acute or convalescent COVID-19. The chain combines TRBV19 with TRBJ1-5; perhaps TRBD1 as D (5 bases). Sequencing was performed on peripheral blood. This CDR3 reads CASMNRNSNQPQHF. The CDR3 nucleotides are TGTGCCAGTATGAACAGGAACAGCAATCAGCCCCAGCATTTT.